The TCR beta chain described here comes from a study of response to subunit inactivated influenza vaccine. Study results and limitations: T cells newly recruited by each seasonal influenza vaccination are few, the authors suggested.

A remark on this clonotype: Antigen unknown.

Using its own MiXCR run on the RT-PCR reads, TCRdb lists one record per CDR3 protein. The sample consists of roughly 160,000 distinct CDR3 sequences, about a tenth of them appearing once. This CDR3 contains 15 residues. The V gene lost 6 bases and the J gene lost 2 bases, with 14 bases spanning the gap. The chain employs TRBV12-3 or TRBV12-4 and TRBJ1-5, with D perhaps matching TRBD1 (5 bases). This material consisted of non-naive T cells sorted from PBMCs, taken 40 to 50 days after vaccination. The origin of this receptor is a man in his forties or fifties who received an inactivated influenza vaccine. The CDR3: CASSPRDVRNQPQHF. CDR3 sequence (DNA): TGTGCCAGCAGCCCCCGGGACGTCCGCAATCAGCCCCAGCATTTT.